This T cell receptor beta chain was captured by sequencing in a study of naive and memory T cell subsets. General observations from the study: There was no ground truth to check naive and memory subset results. Activation and differentiation may alter RNA-based TCR counts.

Details on this clonotype: Its specificity is unknown.

Two oligonucleotides, mixed equimolar, formed the beta constant-region primer covering TRBC1 and TRBC2. Nested alpha and beta constant-region primers with the SP2 primer drove four PCR rounds on ligated cDNA. TCRdb redid the calling of the UMI-ligation and nested PCR reads with MiXCR, one entry per CDR3 protein. Of 120,000 to 150,000 distinct CDR3 sequences listed, about a sixth are singletons. The material sequenced was naive CD4+ T cells from blood. The TCR was taken from a human donor in good health.

Here the CDR3 reads CASSTKPPETGANVLTF. The CDR3, as DNA: TGTGCCAGCAGCACAAAACCTCCAGAGACTGGGGCCAACGTCCTGACTTTC. J is TRBJ2-6 and V is TRBV7-9; D call uncertain. The V gene lost 5 bases and the J gene lost 2 bases, with 16 bases spanning the gap. The CDR3 is made up of 17 amino acids. CDR1 and CDR2 from the germline V gene are SEHNR and FQNEAQ (reference sequence).